The rows below give T cell receptor beta chains drawn from one sample of a study of cytomegalovirus exposure and HLA in healthy donors. Measured with immunoSEQ multiplex PCR; TCRdb has only the in-frame clones, and not every one. The sample lists some 110,000 clones; 60% to 80% were seen once. Sample: PBMCs. The receptors come from a young man in good health and CMV-seronegative. Both conserved end residues are part of each CDR3. The D gene is left open where the match is weak. The size entry is marked missing in some rows and otherwise reads once, few, many or a size class.

J gene,V gene,D gene,clone size,CDR3 protein,CDR3 DNA
TRBJ2-7,TRBV7-2,TRBD2,.,CASSALAGVGEQYF,TGTGCCAGCAGCGCCCTAGCGGGAGTTGGCGAGCAGTACTTC
TRBJ1-2,TRBV7-8,.,few,CASSLETVGYGYTF,TGTGCCAGCAGCTTAGAGACAGTTGGCTATGGCTACACCTTC
TRBJ1-2,TRBV5-4,.,.,CASSLGSGENYGYTF,TGTGCCAGCAGCTTGGGGTCTGGTGAGAACTATGGCTACACCTTC
TRBJ1-6,TRBV5-6,.,once,CASSLGQLYNSPLHF,TGTGCCAGCAGCTTAGGACAGTTATATAATTCACCCCTCCACTTT
TRBJ2-1,TRBV5-1,.,.,CASSLERPPGEQFF,TGCGCCAGCAGCTTAGAGCGGCCACCCGGAGAGCAGTTCTTC
TRBJ1-1,TRBV5-6,TRBD1,.,CASSRRDRGRRTEAFF,TGTGCCAGCAGTAGAAGGGACAGGGGGCGTCGCACTGAAGCTTTCTTT
TRBJ2-1,TRBV9,.,.,CASSVVGSTYNEQFF,TGTGCCAGCAGCGTAGTTGGCTCGACCTACAATGAGCAGTTCTTC
TRBJ2-1,TRBV7-8,TRBD2,.,CASRTMAGEGYEQFF,TGTGCCAGCAGGACCATGGCGGGAGAAGGGTATGAGCAGTTCTTC
TRBJ2-1,TRBV27,TRBD2,.,CASSSKGTSGRASSYNEQFF,TGTGCCAGCAGTTCAAAGGGGACTAGCGGGAGGGCGAGCTCCTACAATGAGCAGTTCTTC
TRBJ2-1,TRBV4-2,TRBD2,once,CASTAVAGGDEQFF,TGTGCCAGCACCGCGGTGGCGGGAGGAGATGAGCAGTTCTTC
TRBJ1-5,TRBV19,TRBD1,.,CASSILYGQGIDQPQHF,TGTGCCAGTAGTATCCTCTATGGACAGGGGATCGATCAGCCCCAGCATTTT
TRBJ2-6,TRBV18,TRBD1,.,CASSRQGNGANVLTF,TGTGCCAGCTCACGACAGGGAAACGGGGCCAACGTCCTGACTTTC
TRBJ2-1,TRBV5-1,.,.,CASGSNLDNEQFF,TGCGCCAGCGGCAGTAATCTCGACAATGAGCAGTTCTTC
TRBJ2-7,TRBV29-1,TRBD1,once,CSPRTGGSEQYF,TGCAGCCCCCGGACAGGGGGTTCCGAGCAGTACTTC
TRBJ2-7,TRBV6-5,TRBD2,.,CASRGGRRGNEQYF,TGTGCCAGCCGTGGCGGGAGAAGGGGCAACGAGCAGTACTTC
TRBJ2-2,TRBV28,TRBD1,.,CASSFPEDRGGPGELFF,TGTGCCAGCAGTTTCCCAGAGGACAGGGGAGGTCCCGGGGAGCTGTTTTTT
TRBJ1-2,TRBV28,TRBD1,.,CATRTGGYGYTF,TGTGCCACCAGGACAGGCGGTTATGGCTACACCTTC
TRBJ2-2,TRBV2,TRBD1,.,CASRRQGARTGELFF,TGTGCCAGCAGGAGACAGGGGGCGAGAACCGGGGAGCTGTTTTTT
TRBJ1-3,TRBV5-1,.,.,CASSTDGSSGNTIYF,TGCGCCAGCAGCACCGACGGGAGCTCTGGAAACACCATATATTTT
TRBJ2-7,TRBV7-2,.,.,CASSPSRDYEQYF,TGTGCCAGCAGCCCATCCCGGGACTACGAGCAGTACTTC
TRBJ2-7,TRBV25-1,.,.,CASSEHGNPYEQYF,TGTGCCAGCAGTGAACACGGGAATCCCTACGAGCAGTACTTC
TRBJ1-2,TRBV7-9,.,.,CASSISWGDGYTF,TGTGCCAGCAGCATTAGTTGGGGGGACGGCTACACCTTC
TRBJ2-3,TRBV6-4,TRBD2,few,CASSDLAGASTDTQYF,TGTGCCAGCAGTGACCTAGCGGGAGCTAGCACAGATACGCAGTATTTT
TRBJ1-5,TRBV19,TRBD1,.,CASSISSDRANQPQHF,TGTGCCAGTAGTATTTCCTCCGACAGGGCCAATCAGCCCCAGCATTTT
TRBJ2-5,TRBV15,TRBD1,.,CATSRGPGQGLETQYF,TGTGCCACCAGCAGAGGGCCGGGACAGGGGTTAGAGACCCAGTACTTC
TRBJ1-2,TRBV5-1,.,.,CASSLVSNYGYTF,TGCGCCAGCAGCTTGGTCAGTAACTATGGCTACACCTTC
TRBJ2-6,TRBV4-2,.,.,CASRGLASGANVLTF,TGTGCCAGCCGCGGTTTGGCCTCTGGGGCCAACGTCCTGACTTTC
TRBJ1-2,TRBV30,.,.,CAWAGGRANYGYTF,TGTGCCTGGGCCGGGGGACGGGCTAACTATGGCTACACCTTC
TRBJ1-2,TRBV30,.,.,CAWSVEADYGYTF,TGTGCCTGGAGTGTAGAGGCGGACTATGGCTACACCTTC
TRBJ2-1,TRBV30,.,.,CACPRLGGQNEQFF,TGTGCCTGCCCAAGGCTCGGGGGGCAGAATGAGCAGTTCTTC
TRBJ2-5,TRBV19,TRBD2,.,CASSIATSGRYARTQYF,TGTGCCAGTAGTATAGCGACTAGCGGGAGGTACGCCAGGACCCAGTACTTC
TRBJ2-7,TRBV11-2,.,.,CASSLGRESGEQYF,TGTGCCAGCAGCTTAGGACGGGAGTCAGGCGAGCAGTACTTC
TRBJ2-1,TRBV29-1,TRBD2,few,CSVEDLRGLAGNEQFF,TGCAGCGTTGAAGATCTTAGGGGACTAGCGGGCAATGAGCAGTTCTTC
TRBJ2-7,TRBV5-1,.,.,CASSLGRDSYEQYF,TGCGCCAGCAGCTTGGGGAGGGACTCCTACGAGCAGTACTTC
TRBJ2-1,TRBV5-4,.,.,CASSWGGRESSYNEQFF,TGTGCCAGCAGCTGGGGAGGACGGGAGAGCTCCTACAATGAGCAGTTCTTC
TRBJ2-7,TRBV19,.,.,CASSAPPGEQYF,TGTGCCAGTAGTGCCCCTCCCGGCGAGCAGTACTTC
TRBJ2-2,TRBV9,.,.,CASSVVVGELFF,TGTGCCAGCAGCGTAGTAGTCGGGGAGCTGTTTTTT
TRBJ2-7,TRBV6-5,TRBD1,.,CASSRDRDYEQYF,TGTGCCAGCAGCCGGGACAGGGACTACGAGCAGTACTTC
TRBJ2-1,TRBV15,TRBD2,.,CATSSGTTPFNEQFF,TGTGCCACCAGCAGTGGGACTACTCCCTTCAATGAGCAGTTCTTC
TRBJ2-5,TRBV30,.,.,CAWSGLGQEICYF,TGTGCCTGGAGTGGACTAGGACAAGAGATTTGCTACTTC
TRBJ2-1,TRBV7-2,TRBD2,.,CASSFRLAGSYNEQFF,TGTGCCAGCAGCTTCAGACTAGCAGGCTCCTACAATGAGCAGTTCTTC
TRBJ2-7,TRBV4-1,.,.,CASSQIPGTRIEQYF,TGCGCCAGCAGCCAAATACCCGGGACTCGGATCGAGCAGTACTTC
TRBJ2-5,TRBV25-1,.,.,CASRAGTKQETQYF,TGTGCCAGCAGAGCCGGGACAAAACAAGAGACCCAGTACTTC
TRBJ1-2,TRBV29-1,.,.,CSAFGVYSDGYTF,TGCAGTGCATTCGGGGTATATTCTGACGGCTACACCTTC
TRBJ2-1,TRBV5-1,.,.,CASSLVRASDNEQFF,TGCGCCAGCAGCTTAGTTAGAGCATCGGACAATGAGCAGTTCTTC
TRBJ2-7,TRBV30,TRBD1,.,CAWTSRRGQGAYEQYF,TGTGCCTGGACCTCAAGGAGGGGACAGGGGGCTTACGAGCAGTACTTC
TRBJ1-6,TRBV6-5,TRBD1,.,CASSLTGWNSPLHF,TGTGCCAGCAGTTTGACAGGGTGGAATTCACCCCTCCACTTT
TRBJ2-5,TRBV2,.,.,CASGQQETQYF,TGTGCCAGCGGACAGCAAGAGACCCAGTACTTC
TRBJ2-1,TRBV7-2,TRBD2,few,CASNLAGPSYNEQFF,TGTGCCAGCAACTTAGCGGGCCCTTCCTACAATGAGCAGTTCTTC
TRBJ2-2,TRBV5-4,TRBD2,once,CASSPGGAGELFF,TGTGCCAGCAGCCCCGGGGGGGCGGGGGAGCTGTTTTTT
TRBJ1-1,TRBV19,.,.,CASSIGGYTEAFF,TGTGCCAGTAGTATCGGGGGTTATACTGAAGCTTTCTTT
TRBJ2-7,TRBV6-1,TRBD1,.,CASSAGTGGGEQYF,TGTGCCAGCAGTGCTGGGACAGGGGGTGGGGAGCAGTACTTC
TRBJ1-3,TRBV5-1,.,.,CASSTSSSGNTIYF,TGCGCCAGCAGCACTAGTTCCTCTGGAAACACCATATATTTT
TRBJ2-3,TRBV30,TRBD1,once,CAWMSTGGFTDTQYF,TGTGCCTGGATGAGTACAGGGGGATTCACAGATACGCAGTATTTT
TRBJ2-7,TRBV6-1,TRBD1,.,CASSELGTGVYEQYF,TGTGCCAGCAGTGAATTAGGGACAGGGGTCTACGAGCAGTACTTC
TRBJ2-7,TRBV7-9,.,.,CASSLDSGREQYF,TGTGCCAGCAGCTTAGATTCAGGGCGCGAGCAGTACTTC